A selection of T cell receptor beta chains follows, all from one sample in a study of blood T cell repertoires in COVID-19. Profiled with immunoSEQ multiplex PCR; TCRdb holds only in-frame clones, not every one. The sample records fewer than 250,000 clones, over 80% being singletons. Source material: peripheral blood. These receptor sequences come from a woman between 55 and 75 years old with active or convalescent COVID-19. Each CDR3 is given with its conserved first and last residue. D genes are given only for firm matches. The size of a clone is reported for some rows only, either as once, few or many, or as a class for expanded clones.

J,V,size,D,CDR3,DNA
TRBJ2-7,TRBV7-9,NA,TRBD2,CASSLSRLADEQYF,TGTGCCAGCAGCTTATCGAGACTAGCGGACGAGCAGTACTTC
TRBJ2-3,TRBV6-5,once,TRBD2,CASSSSGGADTQYF,TGTGCCAGCAGTTCTAGCGGGGGGGCAGATACGCAGTATTTT
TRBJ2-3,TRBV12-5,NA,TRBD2,CASGPGLATDTQYF,TGTGCTAGTGGTCCGGGACTAGCTACAGATACGCAGTATTTT
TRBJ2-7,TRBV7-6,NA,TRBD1,CASSYIQGTEQYF,TGTGCCAGCAGCTATATACAGGGGACCGAGCAGTACTTC
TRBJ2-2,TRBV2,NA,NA,CASSESLRAGELFF,TGTGCCAGCAGTGAAAGCCTCAGGGCCGGGGAGCTGTTTTTT
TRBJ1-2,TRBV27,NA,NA,CASSNSPGVGYTF,TGTGCCAGCAGCAACTCCCCCGGGGTTGGCTACACCTTC
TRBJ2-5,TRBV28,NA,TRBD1,CASSQTYRGQETQYF,TGTGCCAGCAGTCAAACCTACAGGGGACAAGAGACCCAGTACTTC
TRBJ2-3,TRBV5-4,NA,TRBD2,CASSPGLAGGLGTDTQYF,TGTGCCAGCAGCCCGGGACTAGCGGGGGGGCTGGGCACAGATACGCAGTATTTT
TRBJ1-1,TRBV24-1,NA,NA,CATSDFRGEAFF,TGTGCCACCAGTGATTTTCGGGGTGAAGCTTTCTTT
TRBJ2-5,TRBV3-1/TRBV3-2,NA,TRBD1,CASSRGQGLVETQYF,TGTGCCAGCAGCCGGGGACAGGGGCTAGTAGAGACCCAGTACTTC
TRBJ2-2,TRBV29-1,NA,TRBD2,CSVELAGVTGELFF,TGCAGCGTTGAACTGGCGGGAGTAACCGGGGAGCTGTTTTTT
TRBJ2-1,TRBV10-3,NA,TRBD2,CAISDSGRALNEQFF,TGTGCCATCAGTGATAGCGGGAGGGCCCTCAATGAGCAGTTCTTC
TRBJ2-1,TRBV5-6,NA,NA,CASSLVRATYNEQFF,TGTGCCAGCAGCTTGGTGAGGGCTACCTACAATGAGCAGTTCTTC
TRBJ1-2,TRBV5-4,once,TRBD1,CASSPGTDSNYGYTF,TGTGCCAGCAGCCCGGGGACAGATTCTAACTATGGCTACACCTTC
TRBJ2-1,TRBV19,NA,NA,CASSMSSIDEQFF,TGTGCCAGTAGTATGTCCAGTATCGATGAGCAGTTCTTC
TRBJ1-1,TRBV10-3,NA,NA,CAIRGGGTEAFF,TGTGCCATCCGAGGGGGTGGCACTGAAGCTTTCTTT
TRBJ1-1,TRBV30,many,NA,CAWSHQDDTEAFF,TGTGCCTGGAGTCACCAGGATGACACTGAAGCTTTCTTT
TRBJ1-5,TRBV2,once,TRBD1,CASSPSGGRQPQHF,TGTGCCAGCAGTCCATCAGGGGGCCGACAGCCCCAGCATTTT
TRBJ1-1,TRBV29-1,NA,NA,CSVVRGVGTEAFF,TGCAGCGTTGTCCGGGGGGTAGGCACTGAAGCTTTCTTT
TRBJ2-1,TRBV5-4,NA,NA,CASSRTTIPHNEQFF,TGTGCCAGCAGCCGGACTACCATCCCACACAATGAGCAGTTCTTC
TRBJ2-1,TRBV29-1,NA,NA,CSGVQGQSVNEQFF,TGCAGCGGCGTACAAGGACAATCGGTCAATGAGCAGTTCTTC
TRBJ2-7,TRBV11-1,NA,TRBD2,CASSPRREIGSYEQYF,TGTGCCAGCAGCCCAAGGCGGGAGATCGGGTCCTACGAGCAGTACTTC
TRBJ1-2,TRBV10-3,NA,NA,CANTRAANYGYTF,TGTGCCAACACGAGGGCAGCTAACTATGGCTACACCTTC
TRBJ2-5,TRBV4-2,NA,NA,CASSQVHSRETQYF,TGTGCCAGCAGCCAAGTCCATAGTAGAGAGACCCAGTACTTC
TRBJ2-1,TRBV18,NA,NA,CASSPSGSSNLYNEQFF,TGTGCCAGCTCACCAAGCGGAAGTAGCAACCTCTACAATGAGCAGTTCTTC
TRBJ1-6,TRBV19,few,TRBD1,CASTEQGNSPLHF,TGTGCCAGTACCGAACAGGGGAATTCACCCCTCCACTTT
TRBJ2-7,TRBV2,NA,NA,CASSDWSPSYEQYF,TGTGCCAGCAGTGATTGGAGCCCCTCCTACGAGCAGTACTTC
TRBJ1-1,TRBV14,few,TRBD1,CASSQDPGTETEAFF,TGTGCCAGCAGCCAAGACCCCGGGACAGAGACTGAAGCTTTCTTT
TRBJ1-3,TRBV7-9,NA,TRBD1,CASSQDRVQGNTIYF,TGTGCCAGCAGCCAAGACAGGGTTCAGGGAAACACCATATATTTT
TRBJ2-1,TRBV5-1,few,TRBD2,CASSRSAGADKNEQFF,TGCGCCAGCAGCCGATCTGCGGGAGCCGACAAGAATGAGCAGTTCTTC
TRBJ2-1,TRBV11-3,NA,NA,CASSSPQGKMGYNEQFF,TGTGCCAGCAGCTCCCCACAGGGTAAGATGGGCTACAATGAGCAGTTCTTC
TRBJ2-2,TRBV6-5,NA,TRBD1,CASRRQGRTGELFF,TGTGCCAGCAGACGACAGGGGAGAACCGGGGAGCTGTTTTTT
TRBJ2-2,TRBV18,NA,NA,CASSPVKAGNTGELFF,TGTGCCAGCTCACCCGTGAAAGCGGGGAACACCGGGGAGCTGTTTTTT
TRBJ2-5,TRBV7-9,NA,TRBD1,CASSWTGAAETQYF,TGTGCCAGCAGTTGGACAGGGGCGGCAGAGACCCAGTACTTC
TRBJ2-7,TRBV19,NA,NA,CASPIGQYF,TGTGCCAGCCCGATCGGGCAGTACTTC
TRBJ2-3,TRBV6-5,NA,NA,CASSHRGLEEDTQYF,TGTGCCAGCAGTCACCGCGGGCTAGAGGAAGATACGCAGTATTTT
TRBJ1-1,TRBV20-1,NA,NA,CSASRETVPGAFF,TGCAGTGCTAGTCGGGAGACAGTTCCGGGTGCTTTCTTT
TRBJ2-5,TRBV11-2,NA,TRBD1,CASSPDRVQETQYF,TGTGCCAGCAGCCCTGACAGGGTCCAAGAGACCCAGTACTTC
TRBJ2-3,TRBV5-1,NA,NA,CASSLDAGSTDTQYF,TGCGCCAGCAGCTTGGATGCGGGTAGCACAGATACGCAGTATTTT
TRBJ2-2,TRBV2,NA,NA,CASSEVGQQNTGELFF,TGTGCCAGCAGTGAAGTGGGGCAACAGAACACCGGGGAGCTGTTTTTT
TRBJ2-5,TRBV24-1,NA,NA,CATSDLQETQYF,TGTGCCACCAGTGACCTACAAGAGACCCAGTACTTC
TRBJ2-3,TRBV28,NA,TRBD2,CASSPTSGLSTDTQYF,TGTGCCAGCAGTCCGACTAGCGGCCTTAGCACAGATACGCAGTATTTT
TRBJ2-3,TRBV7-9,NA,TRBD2,CASSRTSGTFWPQYF,TGTGCCAGCAGCCGGACTAGCGGGACTTTTTGGCCGCAGTATTTT
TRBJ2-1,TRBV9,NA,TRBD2,CASSPQAGISYNEQFF,TGTGCCAGCAGCCCACAAGCGGGAATCTCCTACAATGAGCAGTTCTTC
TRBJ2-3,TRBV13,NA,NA,CASNDGTRSTDTQYF,TGTGCCAGCAACGATGGGACAAGAAGCACAGATACGCAGTATTTT
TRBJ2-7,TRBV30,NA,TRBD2,CAWSKPSGMVYEQYF,TGTGCCTGGAGTAAACCTAGCGGGATGGTGTACGAGCAGTACTTC
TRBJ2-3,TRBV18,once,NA,CASSPLTGVSTDTQYF,TGTGCCAGCTCACCACTTACGGGGGTGAGCACAGATACGCAGTATTTT
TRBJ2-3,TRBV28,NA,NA,CASSGVREETDTQYF,TGTGCCAGCAGTGGCGTCCGGGAAGAGACAGATACGCAGTATTTT
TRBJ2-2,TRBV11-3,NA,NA,CASSLYGELNTGELFF,TGTGCCAGCAGCTTATATGGGGAGTTGAACACCGGGGAGCTGTTTTTT
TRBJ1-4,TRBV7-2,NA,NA,CASSLVGGGDNEKLFF,TGTGCCAGCAGCTTAGTGGGGGGGGGAGATAATGAAAAACTGTTTTTT
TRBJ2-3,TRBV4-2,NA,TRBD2,CASSPRTSGGASDTQYF,TGTGCCAGCAGCCCTCGGACTAGCGGGGGGGCGTCAGATACGCAGTATTTT
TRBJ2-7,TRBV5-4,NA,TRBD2,CASSLVGSGRGSSTF,TGTGCCAGCAGCTTGGTTGGTAGCGGGAGGGGATCTTCAACCTTC
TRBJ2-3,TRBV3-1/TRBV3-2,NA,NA,CASSRYGSGTDTQYF,TGTGCCAGCAGCCGATACGGGTCTGGCACAGATACGCAGTATTTT
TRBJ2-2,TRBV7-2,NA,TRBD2,CASSLAGGLTGELFF,TGTGCCAGCAGCTTAGCGGGAGGGCTTACCGGGGAGCTGTTTTTT